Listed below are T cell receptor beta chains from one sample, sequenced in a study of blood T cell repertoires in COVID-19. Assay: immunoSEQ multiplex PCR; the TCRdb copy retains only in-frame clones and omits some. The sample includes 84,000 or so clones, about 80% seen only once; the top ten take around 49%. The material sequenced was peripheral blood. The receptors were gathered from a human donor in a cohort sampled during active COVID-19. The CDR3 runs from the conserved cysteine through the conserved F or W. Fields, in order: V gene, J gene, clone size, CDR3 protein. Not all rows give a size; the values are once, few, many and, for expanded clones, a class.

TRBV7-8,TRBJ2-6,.,CASSKTDSGANVLTF
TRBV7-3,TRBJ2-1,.,CASSPGGNEQFF
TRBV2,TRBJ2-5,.,CASSRQTQETQYF
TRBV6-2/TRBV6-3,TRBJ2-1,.,CASSSRMRLAGVVEQFF
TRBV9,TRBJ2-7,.,CASSVQAGAGEQYF
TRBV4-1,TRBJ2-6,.,CASSQDQGGGANVLTF
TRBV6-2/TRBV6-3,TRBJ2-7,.,CASSKAGTGKYEQYF
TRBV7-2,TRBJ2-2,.,CASSLALRVTTGELFF
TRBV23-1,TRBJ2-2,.,CASRMWTTNTGELFF
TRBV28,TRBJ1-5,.,CASRREDRASGQPQHF
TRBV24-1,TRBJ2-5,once,CATSVAAGRTQYF
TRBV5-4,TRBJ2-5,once,CASSPMGAGETQYF
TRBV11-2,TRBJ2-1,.,CASSSTSGSYNEQFF
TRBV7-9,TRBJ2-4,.,CASSLRGTGAKNIQYF
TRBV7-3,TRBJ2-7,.,CASSLSPLHEQYF
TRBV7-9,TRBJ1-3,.,CASSYNRAGNTIYF
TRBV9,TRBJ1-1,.,CASSVGPTGEGTEAFF
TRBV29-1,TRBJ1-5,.,CSVKTGYNQPQHF
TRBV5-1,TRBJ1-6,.,CASSLQTGMGNSPLHF
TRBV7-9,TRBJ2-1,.,CASSSDPGLAGGRFNEQFF
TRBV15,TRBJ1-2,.,CATSAQKTGSGGYTF
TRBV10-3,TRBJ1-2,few,CAISRGAWYGYTF
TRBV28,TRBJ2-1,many,CASSLRTSGKTEQFF
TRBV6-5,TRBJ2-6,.,CASSYDRPGANVLTF
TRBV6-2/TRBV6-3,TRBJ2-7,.,CASSLWGGRYEQYF
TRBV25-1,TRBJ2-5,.,CASSDRGRETQYF
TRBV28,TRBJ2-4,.,CASTFGGGRKNIQYF
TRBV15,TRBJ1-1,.,CATSTDLGGYAEAFF
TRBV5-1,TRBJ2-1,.,CASSLLREDYNEQFF
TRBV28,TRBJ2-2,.,CASNLGTANTGELFF
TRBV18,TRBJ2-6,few,CASLWDNFWANVLTF
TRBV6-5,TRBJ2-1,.,CASSYSGRKPYNEQFF
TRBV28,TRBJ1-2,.,CASRAMGGQTRPNYGYTF
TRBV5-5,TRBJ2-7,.,CASSPLLAGPYEQYF
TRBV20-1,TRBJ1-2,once,CSASRQGGYGYTF
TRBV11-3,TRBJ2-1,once,CASSLGTGTGEQFF
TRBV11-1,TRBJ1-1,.,CASSLGTGGSVTEAFF
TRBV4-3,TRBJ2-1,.,CASSHLLAGGPNEQFF
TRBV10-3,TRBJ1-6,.,CAISVGSSYNSPLHF
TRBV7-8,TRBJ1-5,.,CASSLTFSLQSLIQPQHF
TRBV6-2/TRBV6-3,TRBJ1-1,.,CASSYNPGGTYTEAFF
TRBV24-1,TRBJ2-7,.,CATSDSGTGTYEQYF
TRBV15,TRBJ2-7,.,CATSTAGARGHEQYF
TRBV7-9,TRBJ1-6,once,CASSVTQGAGSPLHF
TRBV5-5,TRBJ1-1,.,CASSLVASTRLEAFF
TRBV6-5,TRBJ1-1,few,CASSYRGYAFF
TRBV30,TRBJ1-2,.,CAWSQGRIGGYTF
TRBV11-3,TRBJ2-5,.,CASSSSGKETQYF
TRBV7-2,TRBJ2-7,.,CASSLHGSNREQYF
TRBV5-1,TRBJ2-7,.,CASSTGQGVSYEQYF
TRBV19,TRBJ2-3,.,CASSIQGTDTQYF
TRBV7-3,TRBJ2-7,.,CASSSKTRPNREQYF
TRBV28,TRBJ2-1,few,CASSLIYADEQFF
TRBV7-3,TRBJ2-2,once,CASSLRQGTVGELFF
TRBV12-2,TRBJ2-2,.,CASRSSVYPRMGELFF